The 9 T cell receptor beta chains in this list originate from one sample, sequenced in a study of OX40 agonist ivuxolimab in advanced cancers. Here immunoSEQ multiplex PCR was the method, and the copy in TCRdb shows in-frame clones only, minus some. The sample includes fewer than 8,500 clones, just over 85% of them seen just once. Sequencing was performed on CD4+ or CD8+ T cells sorted from blood, taken in a trial of the OX40 agonist ivuxolimab. These receptors came from an adult with an advanced solid tumor such as melanoma, head and neck, liver or kidney cancer.

The V and J genes are TRBV7-9 and TRBJ2-7, with TRBD1 matching 9 bases. Germline V gene lookup returns CDR1 SEHNR and CDR2 FQNEAQ (reference sequence). CDR3 length: 16 amino acids. J gave up 1 base and V 0 bases, and 4 bases lay outside the gene matches. The CDR3 DNA follows: TGTGCCAGCAGCTTAGCGACAGGGGGTAGGTCCTACGAGCAGTACTTC. This gives the protein CASSLATGGRSYEQYF.

This chain connects TRBV19 to TRBJ1-1; 9 bases are a match to TRBD1. CDR3 length: 16 amino acids. The V segment lost 4 bases and the J segment 6 bases; nucleotides outside the gene matches: 12. The germline gives CDR1 LNHDA, CDR2 SQIVND (reference sequence). This chain's CDR3 is CASSRKTGGVRSEAFF. In nucleotides, the CDR3 is TGTGCCAGTAGTAGAAAAACAGGGGGCGTGCGGTCTGAAGCTTTCTTT.

The rearrangement uses TRBV6-1 and TRBJ2-3; 7 bases line up with TRBD2. The V segment lost 3 bases and the J segment 0 bases; nucleotides outside the gene matches: 12. Germline-derived CDR1 and CDR2 are MNHNS and SASEGT. The CDR3 is made up of 18 amino acids. CDR3 in DNA: TGTGCCAGCAGTGAGAGACCACTAGCGCCACTTAGCACAGATACGCAGTATTTT. As protein: CASSERPLAPLSTDTQYF.

V is TRBV28 and J is TRBJ2-5, with TRBD1 identical over 10 bases. This CDR3 is 16 amino acids long. CDR1 MDHEN and CDR2 SYDVKM come from the germline V gene. The trim removed 4 bases at V and 3 bases at J, leaving 8 bases unmatched. The CDR3 nucleotides read TGTGCCAGCAGTTCCACCGGGACAGGGGAAAAAGAGACCCAGTACTTC. Protein sequence: CASSSTGTGEKETQYF.

The chain has TRBV12-5 and TRBJ1-1; perhaps TRBD1 as D (6 bases). The CDR3 length is 18 residues. Germline CDR1 LGHNT, CDR2 FRNRAP. V was shortened by 5 bases and J by 6 bases, with 28 bases between the two germline ends. CDR3 region: CASGPPRLTPPRGSEAFF. DNA of the CDR3: TGTGCTAGTGGTCCTCCAAGACTTACGCCCCCCAGGGGATCTGAAGCTTTCTTT.

V is TRBV18 and J is TRBJ1-2; 9 bases are shared with TRBD1. The ends lost 0 bases at V and 5 bases at J; junction bases unmatched: 4. The CDR3 covers 15 residues. From germline, CDR1 is KGHSH and CDR2 LQKENI. CDR3 sequence reads: CASSPPGTGRYGYTF. CDR3 DNA sequence: TGTGCCAGCTCACCACCAGGGACAGGGAGGTATGGCTACACCTTC.

The gene calls are TRBV7-6 and TRBJ2-7; 10 bases map to TRBD1. V trimming: 5 bases; J trimming: 3 bases; junction bases outside the gene matches: 7. CDR3 length: 15 amino acids. In germline, CDR1 is SGHVS, CDR2 FNYEAQ. The CDR3 loop is CASSLDRGRGYEQYF. The CDR3 DNA sequence: TGTGCCAGCAGCCTGGACAGGGGGAGGGGCTACGAGCAGTACTTC.

The V gene is TRBV5-5, the J gene TRBJ1-1; D is unclear. Trimming shortened V by 0 bases and J by 1 base, and 10 bases separated the two germline ends. Per the germline V gene, CDR1 is SGHKS and CDR2 is YYEKEE (reference sequence). The CDR3 consists of 15 residues. CDR3 region: CASSLVRRTNTEAFF. The CDR3 nucleotides read TGTGCCAGCAGCTTGGTTAGGCGGACGAACACTGAAGCTTTCTTT.

The chain couples TRBV7-2 to TRBJ2-1; 12 positions agree with TRBD2. CDR1 is SGHTA, CDR2 FQGNSA, per germline. The CDR3 length is 15 residues. The junction had 1 base not matched to a gene; V was cut back by 2 bases and J by 5 bases. The CDR3 region has the DNA TGTGCCAGCAGCTTAAGGACTAGCGGGAACAATGAGCAGTTCTTC. Amino acid sequence: CASSLRTSGNNEQFF.